This entry lists 20 T cell receptor beta chains sequenced from one sample in a study of blood T cell repertoires in COVID-19 (dated by TCRdb to the early 2020s). Library prep was done by the immunoSEQ multiplex PCR assay. TCRdb's version of the immuneACCESS table is confined to in-frame rearrangements and falls short of the full clone set. An unresolved V gene accounts for under half of the shortfall where checked; the remainder is of unknown origin. Across this sample there are approximately 150,000 clones, with about four fifths seen only once. The top ten clonotypes cover under 1.5% of the sample. The specimen was peripheral blood. The source of these receptors is a man aged 55 to 70 with acute or convalescent COVID-19.

This clone was counted a single time. This sequence joins TRBV28 and TRBJ2-5; D remains ambiguous. V was trimmed by 5 bases and J by 3 bases, leaving 22 bases between them. The CDR3 length is 17 residues. Germline V gene lookup returns CDR1 MDHEN and CDR2 SYDVKM. The CDR3 is CASSPYPRHGTKETQYF. The CDR3 DNA follows: TGTGCCAGCAGTCCATACCCACGACACGGTACCAAAGAGACCCAGTACTTC.

V usage is TRBV19 and J usage is TRBJ1-2, with D possibly matching TRBD1 (5 bases). This CDR3 comprises 13 residues. V lost 7 bases to trimming and J lost 4 bases, with 13 bases between them. The germline V gene has CDR1 LNHDA and CDR2 SQIVND (reference sequence). CDR3 nucleotides: TGTGCCAGTACCCCGACAAGGGGCTATGGCTACACCTTC. Protein product: CASTPTRGYGYTF.

Worth noting for this clone: Germline is not matched at one junction end, which may reflect a read error. The chain links TRBV6-5 to TRBJ2-5; maybe TRBD2 (5 bases). Germline V gives CDR1 MNHEY, CDR2 SVGAGI. The CDR3 runs 15 residues. The CDR3 loop reads CASSDSIGLEETQYF. CDR3 coding DNA: TGTGCCAGCAGTGACTCAATTGGACTGGAAGAGACCCAGTACTTC.

This chain uses TRBV7-9 with TRBJ1-2; no clear D. The V gene's germline CDR1 is SEHNR and CDR2 FQNEAQ (reference sequence). The V end lost 5 bases, the J end lost 2 bases, and 9 bases lay between the germline ends. CDR3 length: 13 amino acids. In DNA, the CDR3 is TGTGCCAGCAGCCACTCAGGAAACTATGGCTACACCTTC. Translated, it gives CASSHSGNYGYTF.

This chain joins TRBV4-1 and TRBJ2-6; no definite D call. Germline lookup yields CDR1 MGHRA and CDR2 YSYEKL. This CDR3 contains 15 residues. Deletions cut 6 bases from V and 0 bases from J, with 9 bases between. The CDR3 DNA reads TGCGCCAGCAGAACAGTGACCTCTGGGGCCAACGTCCTGACTTTC. Its protein is CASRTVTSGANVLTF.

The chain couples TRBV6-1 to TRBJ1-5; TRBD1 might be the D (5 bases). V lost 0 bases, J lost 4 bases, and 10 bases lay in between. This CDR3 is built from 15 residues. The V gene's germline CDR1 is MNHNS and CDR2 SASEGT. The CDR3 here is CASSEARGENQPQHF. In DNA, the CDR3 is TGTGCCAGCAGTGAAGCGCGGGGGGAAAATCAGCCCCAGCATTTT.

This clone was counted once. J is TRBJ2-3 and V is TRBV6-5, with 7 positions matching TRBD2. CDR1 and CDR2 from the germline V gene are MNHEY and SVGAGI. J gave up 1 base and V 6 bases, and 4 bases lay outside the gene matches. This CDR3 comprises 14 residues. CDR3 loop: CASRPLAGTDTQYF. DNA for the CDR3: TGTGCCAGCAGGCCTCTAGCGGGCACAGATACGCAGTATTTT.

The genes are TRBV5-4 and TRBJ2-5, with 9 bases aligning to TRBD1. The junction had 6 bases not matched to a gene; V was cut back by 4 bases and J by 5 bases. Per the germline V gene, CDR1 is SGHNT and CDR2 is YYREEE (reference sequence). CDR3 length equals 14 residues. The CDR3 loop is CASSRDRAQETQYF. The CDR3 bases are TGTGCCAGCAGCCGGGACAGGGCCCAGGAGACCCAGTACTTC.

The chain is built from TRBV6-5 and TRBJ2-3; no definite D call. V shed 7 bases and J shed 6 bases, with 14 bases lying between them. CDR3 size: 13 residues. Germline lookup yields CDR1 MNHEY and CDR2 SVGAGI. The CDR3 protein is CASTENFGDTQYF. The CDR3 nucleotides read TGTGCCAGCACCGAAAATTTCGGGGATACGCAGTATTTT.

The V call is TRBV9, the J call TRBJ1-2, with D maybe TRBD1 (6 bases). Germline loops: CDR1 SGDLS, CDR2 YYNGEE. V dropped 1 base and J dropped 8 bases, with 12 bases sitting between them. The CDR3 is 13 residues long. The CDR3 DNA reads as TGTGCCAGCAGCGTAACACAGGGTAAAGGCTACACCTTC. This codes for CASSVTQGKGYTF.

The chain combines TRBV21-1 with TRBJ2-7; TRBD1 was called by the table and not checked on the DNA. TRBV21-1 is an annotated pseudogene. The CDR3 has 14 residues. The CDR3 protein is CASCGTGLSYEQYF. Here the CDR3 DNA reads TGTGCCAGTTGTGGGACAGGCCTCTCCTACGAGCAGTACTTC.

This clone was detected only a few times. This sequence joins TRBV10-3 and TRBJ1-1; TRBD1 matches at 7 bases. V lost 0 bases and J lost 1; bases outside the gene matches: 14. The CDR3 is 19 amino acids. The germline V gene encodes CDR1 ENHRY and CDR2 SYGVKD. The DNA for the CDR3 is TGTGCCATCAGTGAGTCCACCTTATTAAACAGGGGAGGGAACACTGAAGCTTTCTTT. Translated: CAISESTLLNRGGNTEAFF.

This clone has a single count. The genes are TRBV19 and TRBJ2-5, with D hard to call. This CDR3 is 13 amino acids long. V was clipped by 4 bases and J by 0 bases, with 6 bases between them. Germline V gives CDR1 LNHDA, CDR2 SQIVND (reference sequence). The CDR3 DNA follows: TGTGCCAGTAGTAGAGGCAACCAAGAGACCCAGTACTTC. Its translation is CASSRGNQETQYF. The full variable domain, with the rest looked up from reference TRBV19 and TRBJ2-5, is DGGITQSPKYLFRKEGQNVTLSCEQNLNHDAMYWYRQDPGQGLRLIYYSQIVNDFQKGDIAEGYSVSREKKESFPLTVTSAQKNPTAFYLCASSRGNQETQYFGPGTRLLVL.

The chain couples TRBV5-1 to TRBJ1-2; D ambiguous. This CDR3 region has 14 residues. V was trimmed by 4 bases and J by 3 bases, leaving 13 bases between them. CDR1 and CDR2 (germline): SGHRS, YFSETQ. The CDR3 DNA sequence: TGCGCCAGCAGCCCATACGGGGTGGACTATGGCTACACCTTC. Translation: CASSPYGVDYGYTF.

The chain links TRBV5-1 to TRBJ1-5; 8 nucleotides agree with TRBD1. The CDR3 is made up of 15 amino acids. Germline CDR1 and CDR2: SGHRS and YFSETQ. Trimming at V came to 5 bases and at J to 5 bases, leaving 9 bases not matched to a gene. In DNA, the CDR3 is TGCGCCAGCAGTCCTGGACAGGGCCCTTATCAGCCCCAGCATTTT. It encodes CASSPGQGPYQPQHF. Supplemented by reference TRBV5-1 and TRBJ1-5, the full variable domain reads KAGVTQTPRYLIKTRGQQVTLSCSPISGHRSVSWYQQTPGQGLQFLFEYFSETQRNKGNFPGRFSGRQFSNSRSEMNVSTLELGDSALYLCASSPGQGPYQPQHFGDGTRLSIL.

The chain uses TRBV5-4 and TRBJ2-5; 8 bases map to TRBD1. The germline CDR1 and CDR2 sequences are SGHNT and YYREEE (reference sequence). The CDR3 spans 16 residues. Trimming removed 0 bases from V and 5 bases from J; junction bases left unmatched: 9. CDR3 nucleotides: TGTGCCAGCAGCTTGGAGCCAGGGGGCAGGATGGAGACCCAGTACTTC. Translated, it gives CASSLEPGGRMETQYF. The whole variable domain, filled in from reference TRBV5-4 and TRBJ2-5, reads ETGVTQSPTHLIKTRGQQVTLRCSSQSGHNTVSWYQQALGQGPQFIFQYYREEENGRGNFPPRFSGLQFPNYSSELNVNALELDDSALYLCASSLEPGGRMETQYFGPGTRLLVL.

DNA of the CDR3: TGCGCCAGCAGCAAAAGCGGGCTGCTCCAAGAGACCCAGTACTTC. Encoded protein: CASSKSGLLQETQYF. The V gene is TRBV5-1, the J gene TRBJ2-5; a weak D match, TRBD2 (6 bases). The CDR3 contains 15 residues. Germline CDR1 and CDR2: SGHRS and YFSETQ. The V and J ends lost 4 bases and 1 base respectively, with 14 bases between them. The whole variable domain, remainder taken from reference TRBV5-1 and TRBJ2-5, is KAGVTQTPRYLIKTRGQQVTLSCSPISGHRSVSWYQQTPGQGLQFLFEYFSETQRNKGNFPGRFSGRQFSNSRSEMNVSTLELGDSALYLCASSKSGLLQETQYFGPGTRLLVL.

This clone was counted only a few times. The V gene is TRBV5-1, the J gene TRBJ1-1, with D maybe TRBD1 (6 bases). The CDR3 consists of 15 residues. In germline, CDR1 is SGHRS, CDR2 YFSETQ. The germline V and J ends were trimmed by 4 bases and 0 bases, with 13 bases remaining between them. CDR3: CASSSGQFMNTEAFF. CDR3 in DNA: TGCGCCAGCAGCAGCGGACAGTTCATGAACACTGAAGCTTTCTTT.

The chain combines TRBV4-2 with TRBJ1-3; D gene unclear. Germline assignment: CDR1 LGHNA and CDR2 YNFKEQ. The germline V and J ends were trimmed by 5 bases and 4 bases, with 18 bases remaining between them. The CDR3 runs 16 residues. The CDR3 region is CASSTRLTSPGNTIYF. The CDR3 DNA is TGTGCCAGCAGCACTCGTCTCACTTCGCCCGGAAACACCATATATTTT.

The rearrangement joins TRBV5-5 to TRBJ2-1, with 10 bases that match TRBD2. Germline values: CDR1 SGHKS, CDR2 YYEKEE (reference sequence). V was clipped by 3 bases and J by 13 bases; unmatched bases: 19. The CDR3 covers 17 residues. This chain's CDR3 is CASSSSLLTSGRQIQFF. CDR3 coding DNA: TGTGCCAGCAGCTCCTCGCTTTTGACTAGCGGGCGGCAAATTCAGTTCTTC.